This is a list of T cell receptor beta chains from one sample in a study of graft-versus-host responses after intestinal transplantation. Profiling relied on immunoSEQ multiplex PCR, and the TCRdb table lists in-frame clones only, not all of them. This table holds about 38,000 clones, 80% to 85% found once. The sample was PBMCs, taken less than 1,400 days after transplant. These receptor sequences come from a human patient who received an intestinal transplant, so some T cells may come from the graft donor. CDR3s include the opening cysteine and the closing phenylalanine or tryptophan. Fields, in order: D gene, V gene, J gene, clone size, CDR3 protein, CDR3 DNA. The D gene is left open where the match is weak. The listing skips clone size in some rows; elsewhere it reads once, few, many or a size class.

>-|TRBV6-1|TRBJ2-2|-
CASTSGIGGTGELFF
TGTGCCAGCACTTCCGGGATCGGGGGCACCGGGGAGCTGTTTTTT
>TRBD1|TRBV5-1|TRBJ2-5|-
CASSLQGTGGQETQYF
TGCGCCAGCAGCCTCCAGGGGACAGGGGGCCAAGAGACCCAGTACTTC
>-|TRBV23-1|TRBJ2-2|once
CASSRRTGELFF
TGCGCCAGCAGTCGCCGGACCGGGGAGCTGTTTTTT
>-|TRBV15|TRBJ1-4|-
CATSRGGATNEKLFF
TGTGCCACCAGCAGAGGAGGGGCAACTAATGAAAAACTGTTTTTT
>TRBD1|TRBV6-1|TRBJ1-2|few
CASTTGTVDVYTF
TGTGCCAGCACAACCGGGACAGTTGATGTCTACACCTTC
>TRBD2|TRBV10-3|TRBJ2-5|-
CASGLAGGQETQYF
TGTGCCTCCGGACTAGCGGGGGGGCAAGAGACCCAGTACTTC
>TRBD1|TRBV28|TRBJ1-1|-
CASIPFLGQGGTEAFF
TGTGCCAGCATCCCCTTTTTGGGACAGGGGGGCACTGAAGCTTTCTTT
>-|TRBV7-3|TRBJ2-5|-
CASSPVGGAQETQYF
TGTGCCAGCAGCCCAGTAGGGGGGGCACAAGAGACCCAGTACTTC
>-|TRBV7-8|TRBJ2-1|-
CASSFWGNEQFF
TGTGCCAGCAGCTTTTGGGGAAATGAGCAGTTCTTC
>TRBD2|TRBV18|TRBJ2-7|few
CASSRSGGGPYEQYF
TGTGCCAGCTCCCGTAGCGGGGGGGGCCCCTACGAGCAGTACTTC
>-|TRBV15|TRBJ2-7|-
CATSRSTLGVGPQYF
TGTGCCACCAGCAGATCCACCTTAGGGGTCGGTCCACAGTACTTC
>-|TRBV28|TRBJ1-2|-
CASTSPPQGNGYTF
TGTGCCAGCACCTCCCCCCCCCAGGGGAATGGCTACACCTTC
>-|TRBV5-5|TRBJ2-1|-
CASSRGGQGGNEQFF
TGTGCCAGCAGCCGGGGAGGCCAGGGAGGCAATGAGCAGTTCTTC
>-|TRBV20-1|TRBJ2-3|-
CSASLPDTQYF
TGCAGTGCTAGTCTCCCGGATACGCAGTATTTT
>-|TRBV11-3|TRBJ1-6|-
CASSLEVRGNSPLHF
TGTGCCAGCAGCTTAGAGGTCAGAGGGAATTCACCCCTCCACTTT
>-|TRBV5-5|TRBJ2-7|once
CASSLQSLDYEQYF
TGTGCCAGCAGCTTGCAAAGCCTGGATTACGAGCAGTACTTC
>TRBD1|TRBV27|TRBJ1-6|once
CASRILGTGDSPLHF
TGTGCCAGCAGAATATTGGGGACAGGGGATTCACCCCTCCACTTT
>TRBD1|TRBV7-9|TRBJ2-5|-
CASSLEGTGQETQYF
TGTGCCAGCAGCTTAGAGGGGACAGGGCAAGAGACCCAGTACTTC
>TRBD1|TRBV7-8|TRBJ1-5|-
CASSAGTGGNQPQHF
TGTGCCAGCAGCGCAGGGACAGGGGGCAATCAGCCCCAGCATTTT
>-|TRBV5-4|TRBJ2-2|-
CASTAGLVNTGELFF
TGTGCCAGCACCGCGGGACTCGTAAACACCGGGGAGCTGTTTTTT
>-|TRBV7-9|TRBJ2-7|-
CASSLVSGEQYF
TGTGCCAGCAGCTTAGTGTCCGGCGAGCAGTACTTC
>-|TRBV6-4|TRBJ2-7|-
CASSEWAGYEQYF
TGTGCCAGCAGTGAATGGGCTGGCTACGAGCAGTACTTC
>-|TRBV25-1|TRBJ1-1|-
CASSESPGAGTEAFF
TGTGCCAGCAGTGAATCCCCAGGGGCTGGGACTGAAGCTTTCTTT
>TRBD2|TRBV2|TRBJ2-1|-
CASRGSSGVSYNEQFF
TGTGCCAGCAGGGGATCTAGCGGGGTGTCCTACAATGAGCAGTTCTTC
>-|TRBV28|TRBJ2-5|-
CASSLGGEETQYF
TGTGCCAGCAGTTTAGGTGGGGAAGAGACCCAGTACTTC
>-|TRBV5-1|TRBJ1-5|-
CASSPAGYSNQPQHF
TGCGCCAGCAGCCCCGCGGGTTATAGCAATCAGCCCCAGCATTTT
>-|TRBV5-4|TRBJ2-3|-
CASSLPSTDTQYF
TGTGCCAGCAGTTTACCTAGCACAGATACGCAGTATTTT
>TRBD2|TRBV11-3|TRBJ2-5|-
CASSLSAGNQETQYF
TGTGCCAGCAGCTTGTCAGCGGGGAACCAAGAGACCCAGTACTTC
>TRBD1|TRBV19|TRBJ1-1|-
CASSRQGITNTEAFF
TGTGCCAGTAGTAGACAGGGAATAACGAACACTGAAGCTTTCTTT
>-|TRBV7-8|TRBJ2-3|-
CASRGAGGTDTQYF
TGTGCCAGCAGGGGGGCAGGTGGGACAGATACGCAGTATTTT
>TRBD2|TRBV28|TRBJ2-3|-
CASSFWGREGSTDTQYF
TGTGCCAGCAGTTTTTGGGGGCGGGAGGGGAGCACAGATACGCAGTATTTT
>-|TRBV6-1|TRBJ1-1|once
CASSEPMNTEAFF
TGTGCCAGCAGTGAACCCATGAACACTGAAGCTTTCTTT
>TRBD2|TRBV6-1|TRBJ2-3|-
CASSLGLAGADTQYF
TGTGCCAGCAGTTTAGGTCTAGCGGGGGCCGATACGCAGTATTTT
>TRBD1|TRBV9|TRBJ1-3|once
CASSYRGTDTIYF
TGTGCCAGCAGCTACAGGGGGACTGACACCATATATTTT
>-|TRBV9|TRBJ1-6|-
CASSPSPGNNSPLHF
TGTGCCAGCAGCCCCTCCCCCGGCAATAATTCACCCCTCCACTTT
>TRBD2|TRBV13|TRBJ2-1|-
CASSSISGTSGIVNEQFF
TGTGCCAGCAGCTCGATTTCCGGGACTAGCGGGATTGTGAATGAGCAGTTCTTC
>-|TRBV7-9|TRBJ2-2|-
CASSSPGTNTGELFF
TGTGCCAGCAGCTCGCCGGGAACGAACACCGGGGAGCTGTTTTTT
>TRBD2|TRBV5-6|TRBJ2-7|-
CASSTLLAGGLDEQYF
TGTGCCAGCAGCACACTACTAGCGGGAGGGCTTGACGAGCAGTACTTC
>-|TRBV6-5|TRBJ2-7|-
CASSYSSISYEQYF
TGTGCCAGCAGTTACTCGAGCATCTCCTACGAGCAGTACTTC
>-|TRBV11-1|TRBJ2-4|-
CASSFGGAGKNIQYF
TGTGCCAGCAGCTTCGGGGGCGCGGGCAAAAACATTCAGTACTTC
>-|TRBV14|TRBJ1-2|-
CASSRTTGSYGYTF
TGTGCCAGCAGCCGGACTACAGGATCGTATGGCTACACCTTC
>TRBD1|TRBV6-1|TRBJ1-1|-
CASSRDSFNTEAFF
TGTGCCAGCAGTAGGGACAGCTTTAACACTGAAGCTTTCTTT
>-|TRBV6-5|TRBJ2-1|-
CASRTGDGNEQFF
TGTGCCAGCAGGACGGGGGATGGCAATGAGCAGTTCTTC
>-|TRBV28|TRBJ2-5|-
CASTRLQETQYF
TGTGCCAGCACACGGCTCCAAGAGACCCAGTACTTC